This TCR beta chain was documented in a study of blood T cell repertoires in COVID-19. J lost 5 bases, V lost 6 bases, and 15 bases had no gene match. Germline V gives CDR1 MGHDK, CDR2 SYGVNS. This CDR3 has 16 residues. Clones were sequenced by immunoSEQ multiplex PCR, and TCRdb holds only the in-frame ones, with some missing. The repertoire holds over 250,000 clones, about 89% seen once, with under 3% in the top ten. Source material: PBMCs or T cells enriched from blood (not recorded which). This chain joins TRBV25-1 and TRBJ1-2, with 7 bases identical to TRBD1. The TCR sequence derives from a woman between 18 and 29 years old who had recovered from COVID-19. The DNA for the CDR3 is TGTGCCAGCAGACAATCCGGCCCTACAGGGGCTTATGGCTACACCTTC. Protein sequence: CASRQSGPTGAYGYTF.